This TCR beta chain comes out of a study of glioma-infiltrating T cells after dendritic cell vaccination. Profiling relied on immunoSEQ multiplex PCR, and the TCRdb table lists in-frame clones only, not all of them. The sample includes roughly 82,000 clones, around 90% seen only once; the top ten take approximately 2.9%. The CDR3 runs 15 residues. Losses at the gene ends were 4 bases for V and 5 bases for J; bases not matched to a gene: 6. Per germline, CDR1 MNHNY and CDR2 SVGAGI (reference sequence). This specimen consisted of blood, obtained before dendritic cell vaccination. The receptor was isolated from a human donor with glioblastoma. The V call is TRBV6-6, the J call TRBJ2-2, with 8 bases matching TRBD1. In DNA, the CDR3 is TGTGCCAGCAGTTTGGGACAGGCCCATACCGGGGAGCTGTTTTTT. This sequence encodes CASSLGQAHTGELFF.